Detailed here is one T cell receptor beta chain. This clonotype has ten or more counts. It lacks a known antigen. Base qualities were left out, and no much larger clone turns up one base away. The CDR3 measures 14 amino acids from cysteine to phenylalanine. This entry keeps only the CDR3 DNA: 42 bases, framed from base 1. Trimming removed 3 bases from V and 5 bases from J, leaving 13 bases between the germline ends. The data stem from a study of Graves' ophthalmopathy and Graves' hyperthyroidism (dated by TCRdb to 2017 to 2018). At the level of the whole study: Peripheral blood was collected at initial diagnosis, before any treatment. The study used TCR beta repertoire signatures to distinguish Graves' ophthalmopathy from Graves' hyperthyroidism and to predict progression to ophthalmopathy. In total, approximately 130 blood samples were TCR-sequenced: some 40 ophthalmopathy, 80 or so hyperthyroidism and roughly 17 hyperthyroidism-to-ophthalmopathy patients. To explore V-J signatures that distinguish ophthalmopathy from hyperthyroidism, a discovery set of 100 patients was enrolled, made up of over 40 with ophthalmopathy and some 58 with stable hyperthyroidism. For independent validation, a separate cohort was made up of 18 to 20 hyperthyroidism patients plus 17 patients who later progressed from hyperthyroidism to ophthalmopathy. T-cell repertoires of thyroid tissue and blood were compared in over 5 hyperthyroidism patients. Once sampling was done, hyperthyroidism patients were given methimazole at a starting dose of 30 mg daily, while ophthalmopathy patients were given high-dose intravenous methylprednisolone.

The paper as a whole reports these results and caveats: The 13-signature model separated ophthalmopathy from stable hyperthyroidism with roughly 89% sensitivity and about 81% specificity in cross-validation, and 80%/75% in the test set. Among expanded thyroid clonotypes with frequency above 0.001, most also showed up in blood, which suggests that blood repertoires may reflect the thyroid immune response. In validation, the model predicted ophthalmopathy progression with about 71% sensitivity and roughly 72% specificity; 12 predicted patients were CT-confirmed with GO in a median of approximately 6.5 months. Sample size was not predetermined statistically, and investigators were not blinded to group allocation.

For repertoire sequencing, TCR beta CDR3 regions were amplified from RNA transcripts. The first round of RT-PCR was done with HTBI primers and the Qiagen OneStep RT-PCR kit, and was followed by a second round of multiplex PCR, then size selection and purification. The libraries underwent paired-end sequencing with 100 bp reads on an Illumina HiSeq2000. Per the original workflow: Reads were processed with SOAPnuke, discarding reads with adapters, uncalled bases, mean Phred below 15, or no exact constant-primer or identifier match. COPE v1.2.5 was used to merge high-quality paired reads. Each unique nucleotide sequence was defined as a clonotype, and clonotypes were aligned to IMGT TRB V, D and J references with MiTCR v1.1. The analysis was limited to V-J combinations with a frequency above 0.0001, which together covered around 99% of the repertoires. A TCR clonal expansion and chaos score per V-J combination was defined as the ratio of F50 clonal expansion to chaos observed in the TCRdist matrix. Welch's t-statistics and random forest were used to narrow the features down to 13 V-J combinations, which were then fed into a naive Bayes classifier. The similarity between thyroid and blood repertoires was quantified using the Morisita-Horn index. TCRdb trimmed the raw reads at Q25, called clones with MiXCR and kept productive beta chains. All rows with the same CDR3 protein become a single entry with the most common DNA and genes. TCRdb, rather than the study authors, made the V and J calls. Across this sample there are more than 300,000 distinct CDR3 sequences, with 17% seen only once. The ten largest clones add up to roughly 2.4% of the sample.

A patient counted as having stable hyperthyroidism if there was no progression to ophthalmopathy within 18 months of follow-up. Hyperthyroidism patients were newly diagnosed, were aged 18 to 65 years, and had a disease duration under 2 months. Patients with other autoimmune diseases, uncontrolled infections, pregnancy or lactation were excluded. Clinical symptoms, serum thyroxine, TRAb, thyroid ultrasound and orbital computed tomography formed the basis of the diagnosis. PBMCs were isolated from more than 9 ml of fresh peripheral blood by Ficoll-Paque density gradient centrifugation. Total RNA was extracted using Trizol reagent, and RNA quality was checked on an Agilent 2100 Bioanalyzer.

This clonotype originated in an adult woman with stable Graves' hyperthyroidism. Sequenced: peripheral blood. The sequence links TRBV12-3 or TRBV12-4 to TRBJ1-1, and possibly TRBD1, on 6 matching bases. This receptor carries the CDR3 CASSFHRGRTEAFF. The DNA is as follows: TGTGCCAGCAGTTTCCATCGGGGGCGGACTGAAGCTTTCTTT.